The entry below describes one T cell receptor (beta chain). TCRdb re-analysed the 5' RACE reads in MiXCR, keeping a single row per CDR3 protein. The sample holds some 560,000 distinct CDR3 sequences, about a sixth seen once. This sample was taken from a study of T cells after yellow fever vaccination. This CDR3 is 15 amino acids long. V gave up 4 bases and J gave up 5 bases; unmatched junction bases: 5. From germline, CDR1 is KGHSH and CDR2 LQKENI. Sequenced here: PBMCs, sampled 4 to 5 days after the first yellow fever vaccination. The TCR was taken from a man aged 18 to 30 who received the YFV17D yellow fever vaccine. This sequence joins TRBV18 and TRBJ2-3; 11 bases map to TRBD2. The CDR3 DNA reads as TGTGCCAGCTCACGGCCCGGACTAGCGGGAGATACGCAGTATTTT. Protein product: CASSRPGLAGDTQYF.